This TCR beta chain originates from a study of T cell responses to AZD1222 COVID-19 vaccine. Study outcomes and limitations: Targeting of unmutated variant regions was reportedly seen in nearly half of spike-specific TCRs. Sampling that yielded the repertoires occurred only after the peak T cell response. Seropositive status at baseline applied to only five or six AZD1222 recipients. Among the donors, most were white British and more were female, and clonal diversity was possibly underestimated.

Clones were sequenced by immunoSEQ multiplex PCR, and TCRdb holds only the in-frame ones, with some missing. The table lists roughly 54,000 clones, more than 70% of them singletons. V was shortened by 6 bases and J by 4 bases, with 15 bases between the two germline ends. The CDR3 contains 14 residues. Per the germline V gene, CDR1 is KGHSH and CDR2 is LQKENI. On this clone: Its cognate antigen is unknown.

The chain couples TRBV18 to TRBJ2-5, with D perhaps TRBD1 or TRBD2 (5 bases each). Material: peripheral blood, obtained 28 days after the second AZD1222 dose. This clonotype originated in an adult who received the AZD1222 COVID-19 vaccine. As DNA, the CDR3 is TGTGCCAGCTCCCCGCAGGGAGTGGGAGAGACCCAGTACTTC. Its translation: CASSPQGVGETQYF. Variable domain in full (rest from reference TRBV18 and TRBJ2-5): NAGVMQNPRHLVRRRGQEARLRCSPMKGHSHVYWYRQLPEEGLKFMVYLQKENIIDESGMPKERFSAEFPKEGPSILRIQQVVRGDSAAYFCASSPQGVGETQYFGPGTRLLVL.